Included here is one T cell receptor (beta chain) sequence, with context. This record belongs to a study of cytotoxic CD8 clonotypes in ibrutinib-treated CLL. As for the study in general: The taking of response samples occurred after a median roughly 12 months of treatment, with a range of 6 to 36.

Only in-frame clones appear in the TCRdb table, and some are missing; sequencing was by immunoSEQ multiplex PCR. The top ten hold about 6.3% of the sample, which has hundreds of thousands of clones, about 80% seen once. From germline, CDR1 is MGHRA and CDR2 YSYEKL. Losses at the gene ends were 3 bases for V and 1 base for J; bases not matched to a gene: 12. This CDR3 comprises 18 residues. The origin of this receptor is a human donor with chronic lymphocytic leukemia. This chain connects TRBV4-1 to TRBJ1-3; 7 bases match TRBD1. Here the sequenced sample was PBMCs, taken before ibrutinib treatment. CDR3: CASSHGTAYKLSGNTIYF. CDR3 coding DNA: TGCGCCAGCAGCCACGGGACAGCATATAAGCTTTCTGGAAACACCATATATTTT.